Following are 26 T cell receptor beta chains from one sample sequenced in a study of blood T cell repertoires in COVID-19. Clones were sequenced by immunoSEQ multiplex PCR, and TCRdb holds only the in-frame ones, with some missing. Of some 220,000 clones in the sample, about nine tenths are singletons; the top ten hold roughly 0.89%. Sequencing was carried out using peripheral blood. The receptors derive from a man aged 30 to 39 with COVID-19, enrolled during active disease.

DNA for the CDR3: TGTGCCAGCAGCGCCGGGACATCAAATCTTTGGGACACTGAAGCTTTCTTT. Its translation: CASSAGTSNLWDTEAFF. The chain uses TRBV9 and TRBJ1-1; D might be TRBD1 (6 bases). Germline loops: CDR1 SGDLS, CDR2 YYNGEE. V lost 3 bases to trimming and J lost 3 bases, with 21 bases between them. The CDR3 totals 17 residues.

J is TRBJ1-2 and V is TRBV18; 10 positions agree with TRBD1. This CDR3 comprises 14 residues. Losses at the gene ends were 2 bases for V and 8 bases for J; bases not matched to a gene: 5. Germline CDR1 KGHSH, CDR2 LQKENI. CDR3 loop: CASSPTDRGYGYTF. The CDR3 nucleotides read TGTGCCAGCTCACCAACGGACAGGGGGTACGGCTACACCTTC.

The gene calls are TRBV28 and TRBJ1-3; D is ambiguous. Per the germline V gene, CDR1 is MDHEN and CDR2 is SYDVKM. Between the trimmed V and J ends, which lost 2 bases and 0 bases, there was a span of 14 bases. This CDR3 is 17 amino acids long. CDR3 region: CASSLGGSIGSGNTIYF. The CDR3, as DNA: TGTGCCAGCAGTTTAGGAGGCAGCATCGGCTCTGGAAACACCATATATTTT.

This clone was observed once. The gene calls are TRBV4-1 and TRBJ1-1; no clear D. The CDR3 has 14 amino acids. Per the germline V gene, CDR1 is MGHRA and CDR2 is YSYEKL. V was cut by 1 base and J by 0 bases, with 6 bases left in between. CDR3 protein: CASSQVGVNTEAFF. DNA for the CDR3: TGCGCCAGCAGCCAAGTCGGTGTGAACACTGAAGCTTTCTTT.

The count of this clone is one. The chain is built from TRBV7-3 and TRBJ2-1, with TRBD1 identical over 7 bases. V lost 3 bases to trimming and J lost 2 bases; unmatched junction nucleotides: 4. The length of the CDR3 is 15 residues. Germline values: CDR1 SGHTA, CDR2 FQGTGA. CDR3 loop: CASSFDRAAYNEQFF. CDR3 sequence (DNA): TGTGCCAGCAGCTTTGACAGGGCAGCCTACAATGAGCAGTTCTTC.

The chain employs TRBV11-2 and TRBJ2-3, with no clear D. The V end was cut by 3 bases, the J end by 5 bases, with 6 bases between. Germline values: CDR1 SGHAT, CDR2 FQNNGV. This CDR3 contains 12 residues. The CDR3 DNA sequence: TGTGCCAGCAGCTTGTACAGAGATACGCAGTATTTT. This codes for CASSLYRDTQYF.

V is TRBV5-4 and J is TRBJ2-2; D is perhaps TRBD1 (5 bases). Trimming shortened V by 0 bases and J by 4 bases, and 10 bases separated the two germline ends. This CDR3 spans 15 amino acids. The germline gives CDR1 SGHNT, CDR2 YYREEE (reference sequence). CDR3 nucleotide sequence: TGTGCCAGCAGCTTGGGGGGCAGGAGCACCGGGGAGCTGTTTTTT. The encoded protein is CASSLGGRSTGELFF. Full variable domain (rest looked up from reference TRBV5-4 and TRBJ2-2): ETGVTQSPTHLIKTRGQQVTLRCSSQSGHNTVSWYQQALGQGPQFIFQYYREEENGRGNFPPRFSGLQFPNYSSELNVNALELDDSALYLCASSLGGRSTGELFFGEGSRLTVL.

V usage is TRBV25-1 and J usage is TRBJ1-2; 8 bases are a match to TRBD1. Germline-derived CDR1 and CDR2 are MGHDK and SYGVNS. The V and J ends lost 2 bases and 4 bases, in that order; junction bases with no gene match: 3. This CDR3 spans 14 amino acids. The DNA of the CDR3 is TGTGCCAGCAGTGAAGGACAGGGACTCTATGGCTACACCTTC. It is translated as CASSEGQGLYGYTF.

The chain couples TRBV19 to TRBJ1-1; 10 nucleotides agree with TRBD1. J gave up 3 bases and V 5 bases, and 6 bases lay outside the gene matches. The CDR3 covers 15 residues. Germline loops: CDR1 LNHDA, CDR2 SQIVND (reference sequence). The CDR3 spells CASSPWTGGDTEAFF. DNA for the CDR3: TGTGCCAGTAGTCCCTGGACAGGGGGGGACACTGAAGCTTTCTTT.

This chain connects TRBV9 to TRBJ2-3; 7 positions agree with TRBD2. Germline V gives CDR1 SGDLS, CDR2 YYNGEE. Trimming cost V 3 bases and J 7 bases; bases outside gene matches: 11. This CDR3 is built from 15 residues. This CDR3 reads CASSAAPGRQYTQYF. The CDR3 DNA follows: TGTGCCAGCAGCGCAGCCCCCGGGAGGCAATATACGCAGTATTTT. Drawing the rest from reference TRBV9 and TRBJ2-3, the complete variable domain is DSGVTQTPKHLITATGQRVTLRCSPRSGDLSVYWYQQSLDQGLQFLIQYYNGEERAKGNILERFSAQQFPDLHSELNLSSLELGDSALYFCASSAAPGRQYTQYFGPGTRLTVL.

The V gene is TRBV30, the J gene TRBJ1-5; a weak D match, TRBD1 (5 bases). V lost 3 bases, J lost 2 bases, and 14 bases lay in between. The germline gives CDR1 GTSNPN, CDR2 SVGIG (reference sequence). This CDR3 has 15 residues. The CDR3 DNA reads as TGTGCCTGGAGGGGGATAGGGGTGGGCAATCAGCCCCAGCATTTT. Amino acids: CAWRGIGVGNQPQHF.

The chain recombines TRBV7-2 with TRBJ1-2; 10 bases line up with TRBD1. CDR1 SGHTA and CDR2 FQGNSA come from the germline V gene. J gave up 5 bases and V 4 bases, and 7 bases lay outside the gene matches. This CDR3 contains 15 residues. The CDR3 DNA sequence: TGTGCCAGCAGCTCTCAGCCGGGACAGGGGTATGGCTACACCTTC. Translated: CASSSQPGQGYGYTF.

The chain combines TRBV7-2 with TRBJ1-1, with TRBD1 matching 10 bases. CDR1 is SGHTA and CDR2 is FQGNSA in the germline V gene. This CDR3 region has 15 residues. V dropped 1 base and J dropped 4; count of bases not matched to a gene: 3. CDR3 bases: TGTGCCAGCAGCTTAGTGGGACAGGGGAGCACTGAAGCTTTCTTT. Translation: CASSLVGQGSTEAFF.

The CDR3 DNA is TGTGCCAGCAGTGAGGCGGGGCAGGGAATCACAGATACGCAGTATTTT. It specifies CASSEAGQGITDTQYF. This sequence joins TRBV2 and TRBJ2-3; TRBD2 is a possible D gene (6 bases). The V gene's germline CDR1 is SNHLY and CDR2 FYNNEI. The V and J ends lost 3 bases and 2 bases respectively, with 15 bases between them. The CDR3 loop spans 16 amino acids.

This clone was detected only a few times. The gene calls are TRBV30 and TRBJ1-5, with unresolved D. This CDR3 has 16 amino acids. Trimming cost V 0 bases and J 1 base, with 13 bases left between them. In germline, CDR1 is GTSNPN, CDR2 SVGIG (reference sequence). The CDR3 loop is CAWSVQTAMSNQPQHF. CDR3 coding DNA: TGTGCCTGGAGTGTACAGACCGCTATGAGCAATCAGCCCCAGCATTTT.

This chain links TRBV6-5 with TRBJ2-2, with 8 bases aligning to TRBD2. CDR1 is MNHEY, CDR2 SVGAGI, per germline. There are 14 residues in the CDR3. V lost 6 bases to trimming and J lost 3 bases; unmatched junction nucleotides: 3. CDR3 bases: TGTGCCAGCAGGAGGACTAGCCACACCGGGGAGCTGTTTTTT. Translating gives CASRRTSHTGELFF.

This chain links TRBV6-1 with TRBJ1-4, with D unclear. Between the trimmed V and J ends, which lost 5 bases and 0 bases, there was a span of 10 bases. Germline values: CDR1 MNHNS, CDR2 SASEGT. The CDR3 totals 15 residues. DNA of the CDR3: TGTGCCAGCAGTCTTCGTCCCTCAACTAATGAAAAACTGTTTTTT. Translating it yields CASSLRPSTNEKLFF.

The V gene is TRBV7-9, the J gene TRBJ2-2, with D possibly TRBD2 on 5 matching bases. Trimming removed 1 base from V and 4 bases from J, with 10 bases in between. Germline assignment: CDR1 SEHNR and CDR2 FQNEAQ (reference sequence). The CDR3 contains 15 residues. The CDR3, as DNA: TGTGCCAGCAGCTTAGAGTCTCGGGGCACCGGGGAGCTGTTTTTT. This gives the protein CASSLESRGTGELFF.

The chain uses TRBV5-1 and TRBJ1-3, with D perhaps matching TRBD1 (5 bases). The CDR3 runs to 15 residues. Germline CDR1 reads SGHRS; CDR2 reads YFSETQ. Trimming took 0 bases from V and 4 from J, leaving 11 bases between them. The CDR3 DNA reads TGCGCCAGCAGCTTGGAAGCGGGGGGAGGAAACACCATATATTTT. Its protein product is CASSLEAGGGNTIYF.

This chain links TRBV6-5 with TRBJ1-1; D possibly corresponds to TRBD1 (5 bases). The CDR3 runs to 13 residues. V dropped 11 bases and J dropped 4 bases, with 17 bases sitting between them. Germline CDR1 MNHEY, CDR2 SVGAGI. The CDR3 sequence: CAESREGSTEAFF. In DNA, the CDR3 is TGTGCCGAGTCCAGGGAGGGGAGCACTGAAGCTTTCTTT.

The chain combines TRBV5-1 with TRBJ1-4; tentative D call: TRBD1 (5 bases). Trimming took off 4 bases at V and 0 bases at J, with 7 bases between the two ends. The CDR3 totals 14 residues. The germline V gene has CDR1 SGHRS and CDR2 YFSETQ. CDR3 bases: TGCGCCAGCAGCGGGGCGGCAACTAATGAAAAACTGTTTTTT. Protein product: CASSGAATNEKLFF. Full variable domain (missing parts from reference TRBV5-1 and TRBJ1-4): KAGVTQTPRYLIKTRGQQVTLSCSPISGHRSVSWYQQTPGQGLQFLFEYFSETQRNKGNFPGRFSGRQFSNSRSEMNVSTLELGDSALYLCASSGAATNEKLFFGSGTQLSVL.

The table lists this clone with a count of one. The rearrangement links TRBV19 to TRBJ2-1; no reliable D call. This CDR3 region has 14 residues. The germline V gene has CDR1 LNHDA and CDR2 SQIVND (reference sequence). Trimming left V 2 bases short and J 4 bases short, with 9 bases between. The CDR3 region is CASSILPGYNEQFF. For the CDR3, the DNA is TGTGCCAGTAGTATACTGCCAGGATACAATGAGCAGTTCTTC.

The CDR3 DNA is TGTGCCAGCAGCGCGCAGGGGTTACCCCTCCACTTT. Its translation: CASSAQGLPLHF. The J gene is TRBJ1-6, the V gene TRBV9, with a tentative D call TRBD1 (6 bases). CDR1 is SGDLS and CDR2 is YYNGEE in the germline V gene. The CDR3 contains 12 residues. V lost 3 bases to trimming and J lost 12 bases, with 10 bases between them.

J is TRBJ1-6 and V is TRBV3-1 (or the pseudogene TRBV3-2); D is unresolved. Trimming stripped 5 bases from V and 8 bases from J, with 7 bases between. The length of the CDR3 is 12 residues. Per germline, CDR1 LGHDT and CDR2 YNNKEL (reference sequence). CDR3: CASSSRDSPLHF. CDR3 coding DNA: TGTGCCAGCAGCTCGAGGGATTCACCCCTCCACTTT.

This CDR3 reads CAISAGQGNYGYTF. CDR3 DNA: TGTGCCATCAGTGCTGGACAGGGAAACTATGGCTACACCTTC. V is TRBV10-3 and J is TRBJ1-2, with 8 bases fitting TRBD1. Trimming cost V 4 bases and J 2 bases; bases outside gene matches: 3. This CDR3 region has 14 residues. CDR1 and CDR2 from the germline V gene are ENHRY and SYGVKD.

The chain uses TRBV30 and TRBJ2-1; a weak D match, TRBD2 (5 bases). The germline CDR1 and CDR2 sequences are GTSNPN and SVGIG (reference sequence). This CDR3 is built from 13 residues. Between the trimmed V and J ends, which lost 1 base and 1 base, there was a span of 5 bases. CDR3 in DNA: TGTGCCTGGAGTGGGGAGTCCTACAATGAGCAGTTCTTC. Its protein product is CAWSGESYNEQFF.